These 27 T cell receptor beta chains were sequenced from one sample in a study of CD4 T cells in relation to SARS-CoV-2 and coronaviruses. These receptors' antigens are unknown. Measured with immunoSEQ multiplex PCR; TCRdb has only the in-frame clones, and not every one. The data show about 36,000 clones, about four fifths seen once. The sequenced sample was naive CD4+ T cells from PBMCs, cultured in vitro. Subset noted: naive CD4+ T cells isolated by negative enrichment. These TCRs come from an adult with COVID-19.

This clone was seen only a few times. The chain combines TRBV28 with TRBJ1-5, with D possibly matching TRBD1 (6 bases). V was cut by 6 bases and J by 5 bases, with 11 bases left in between. Germline-derived CDR1 and CDR2 are MDHEN and SYDVKM. CDR3 length equals 13 residues. Here the CDR3 reads CASRLQGDQPQHF. In DNA form, the CDR3 reads TGTGCCAGCAGGTTACAGGGAGATCAGCCCCAGCATTTT.

The gene calls are TRBV9 and TRBJ2-6, with D unresolved. V dropped 3 bases and J dropped 4 bases, with 2 bases sitting between them. The CDR3 has 12 residues. Germline CDR1 SGDLS, CDR2 YYNGEE. The CDR3 sequence is CASSGGANVLTF. CDR3 in DNA: TGTGCCAGCAGCGGGGGGGCCAACGTCCTGACTTTC.

On this clone itself: Additional DNA sequences in this sample encode the identical CDR3. V gene TRBV18 combines with J gene TRBJ2-7; D is perhaps TRBD1 (6 bases). Germline V gene lookup returns CDR1 KGHSH and CDR2 LQKENI. Trimming removed 4 bases from V and 5 bases from J, with 9 bases in between. There are 12 residues in the CDR3. CDR3 amino acids: CASSLNRDEQYF. For the CDR3, the DNA is TGTGCCAGCTCACTAAACAGGGACGAGCAGTACTTC.

The J gene is TRBJ2-5, the V gene TRBV28; 9 bases are shared with TRBD1. This CDR3 contains 13 residues. From germline, CDR1 is MDHEN and CDR2 SYDVKM. The junction had 3 bases not matched to a gene; V was cut back by 8 bases and J by 2 bases. Written as DNA, the CDR3 is TGTGCCAGCCGGGGACAGGGACAAGAGACCCAGTACTTC. Translation gives CASRGQGQETQYF.

In its sample, this clone was seen a few times. This sequence joins TRBV6-4 and TRBJ2-1, with TRBD2 matching over 9 bases. Germline loops: CDR1 MRHNA, CDR2 SNTAGT. This CDR3 region has 16 residues. J lost 7 bases, V lost 3 bases, and 10 bases had no gene match. The CDR3 coding sequence is TGTGCCAGCAGTGAAGGGGCGGGAGGGCCCATAAATGAGCAGTTCTTC. This sequence encodes CASSEGAGGPINEQFF.

V usage is TRBV4-2 and J usage is TRBJ2-7; TRBD1 might be the D (5 bases). The CDR3 length is 13 residues. V lost 1 base, J lost 4 bases, and 8 bases lay in between. The germline V gene encodes CDR1 LGHNA and CDR2 YNFKEQ. The CDR3 here is CASSQGTTYEQYF. The CDR3 DNA is TGTGCCAGCAGCCAAGGGACAACGTACGAGCAGTACTTC.

The table lists this clone with a count of one. This chain joins TRBV28 and TRBJ1-1, with 7 bases aligning to TRBD1. Germline V lookup: CDR1 MDHEN, CDR2 SYDVKM. The CDR3 is 14 residues long. The V and J ends lost 5 bases and 6 bases, in that order; junction bases with no gene match: 9. CDR3 loop: CASSNPTGEAEAFF. The CDR3 DNA reads TGTGCCAGCAGTAATCCTACAGGGGAAGCTGAAGCTTTCTTT. The variable domain in full, with the rest retrieved from reference TRBV28 and TRBJ1-1, is DVKVTQSSRYLVKRTGEKVFLECVQDMDHENMFWYRQDPGLGLRLIYFSYDVKMKEKGDIPEGYSVSREKKERFSLILESASTNQTSMYLCASSNPTGEAEAFFGQGTRLTVV.

The chain has TRBV6-6 and TRBJ1-5; unclear D gene. From germline, CDR1 is MNHNY and CDR2 SVGAGI (reference sequence). Trimming left V 7 bases short and J 4 bases short, with 17 bases between. The CDR3 is made up of 15 amino acids. In DNA, the CDR3 is TGTGCCAGCACTCGTTCCGGGCAGTCGAATCAGCCCCAGCATTTT. Its protein is CASTRSGQSNQPQHF.

CDR3: CASSLNGETQYF. The CDR3 DNA is TGTGCCAGCAGCTTAAACGGGGAGACCCAGTACTTC. The chain is built from TRBV7-3 and TRBJ2-5; D not resolved. Trimming pared 1 base from V and 5 bases from J, leaving 5 bases between. Germline lookup yields CDR1 SGHTA and CDR2 FQGTGA. This CDR3 comprises 12 residues.

The chain carries TRBV2 and TRBJ2-4, with D possibly matching TRBD2 (6 bases). CDR3 length equals 15 residues. V was pared by 5 bases and J by 0 bases, with 11 bases between. Germline V gene sequence: CDR1 SNHLY, CDR2 FYNNEI. DNA of the CDR3: TGTGCCAGCAGTCGAAACGGGGGAGCCAAAAACATTCAGTACTTC. As protein: CASSRNGGAKNIQYF.

The count of this clone is one. This sequence joins TRBV28 and TRBJ2-7; 7 positions agree with TRBD1. The germline CDR1 and CDR2 sequences are MDHEN and SYDVKM. With 11 bases clipped from V and 2 bases from J, the junction kept 9 bases outside the gene matches. The CDR3 extends over 13 amino acids. The CDR3, as DNA: TGTGCCGCTGCCGGGACAGCACCCTACGAGCAGTACTTC. Translation: CAAAGTAPYEQYF.

This chain connects TRBV2 to TRBJ2-7; 12 bases are a match to TRBD2. Germline-derived CDR1 and CDR2 are SNHLY and FYNNEI. The junction had 3 bases not matched to a gene; V was cut back by 4 bases and J by 8 bases. The CDR3 runs 13 residues. In nucleotides, the CDR3 is TGTGCCAGCAGTGCTAGCGGGAGGGAGAAGCAGTACTTC. Encoded protein: CASSASGREKQYF.

Here the CDR3 reads CASSSSTGANTGELFF. DNA for the CDR3: TGCGCCAGCAGCTCGTCGACAGGCGCGAACACCGGGGAGCTGTTTTTT. V usage is TRBV5-1 and J usage is TRBJ2-2; TRBD1 might be the D (6 bases). CDR3 length: 16 residues. Per the germline V gene, CDR1 is SGHRS and CDR2 is YFSETQ. The V end lost 3 bases, the J end lost 0 bases, and 12 bases lay between the germline ends.

J is TRBJ2-7 and V is TRBV6-2 or TRBV6-3, with 9 positions matching TRBD1. The CDR3 totals 14 residues. Germline V gene sequence: CDR1 MNHEY, CDR2 SVGEGT. V shed 0 bases, J shed 3 bases, and the junction held 0 bases outside the gene matches. The CDR3 reads CASSYSTGGYEQYF. In nucleotides, the CDR3 is TGTGCCAGCAGTTACTCGACAGGGGGCTACGAGCAGTACTTC.

The chain employs TRBV5-4 and TRBJ2-1; D may correspond to TRBD1 or TRBD2 (5 bases each). The CDR3 covers 15 residues. V lost 4 bases to trimming and J lost 5 bases, with 16 bases between them. Germline assignment: CDR1 SGHNT and CDR2 YYREEE (reference sequence). In nucleotides, the CDR3 is TGTGCCAGCAGCGATCGACGGGACGGACACAATGAGCAGTTCTTC. Its protein is CASSDRRDGHNEQFF. Using reference TRBV5-4 and TRBJ2-1 for the parts outside the CDR3, the full variable domain is ETGVTQSPTHLIKTRGQQVTLRCSSQSGHNTVSWYQQALGQGPQFIFQYYREEENGRGNFPPRFSGLQFPNYSSELNVNALELDDSALYLCASSDRRDGHNEQFFGPGTRLTVL.

The rearrangement uses TRBV6-2 or TRBV6-3 and TRBJ1-2; possibly TRBD1 for D (6 bases). Germline loops: CDR1 MNHEY, CDR2 SVGEGT. V dropped 2 bases and J dropped 1 base, with 20 bases sitting between them. The CDR3 is 18 residues long. The CDR3 sequence is CASSYGHRERGVNYGYTF. CDR3 sequence (DNA): TGTGCCAGCAGTTACGGCCACAGGGAGAGGGGGGTTAACTATGGCTACACCTTC.

V gene TRBV7-2 combines with J gene TRBJ2-3; the D call may be TRBD1 or TRBD2 (5 bases each). Germline V gene lookup returns CDR1 SGHTA and CDR2 FQGNSA. CDR3 length equals 16 residues. V lost 4 bases and J 0 bases, leaving 14 bases between the germline ends. The CDR3 spells CASSWFGTLSTDTQYF. DNA for the CDR3: TGTGCCAGCAGCTGGTTCGGGACGCTGAGCACAGATACGCAGTATTTT.

V usage is TRBV6-1 and J usage is TRBJ1-2; D is possibly TRBD1 (5 bases). This CDR3 spans 13 amino acids. V lost 3 bases to trimming and J lost 3 bases, with 8 bases between them. Looked up from germline, CDR1 is MNHNS and CDR2 is SASEGT. The CDR3 sequence is CASSETEYYGYTF. The CDR3 DNA is TGTGCCAGCAGTGAGACAGAATACTATGGCTACACCTTC.

The chain joins TRBV18 to TRBJ1-4, with a weak D call TRBD1 (5 bases). Trimming took off 2 bases at V and 11 bases at J, with 18 bases between the two ends. The CDR3 length is 15 residues. Looked up from germline, CDR1 is KGHSH and CDR2 is LQKENI. CDR3 nucleotides: TGTGCCAGCTCACCAGGTGGTTTGGGGGTCCCCAAACTGTTTTTT. As protein: CASSPGGLGVPKLFF.

The gene calls are TRBV4-2 and TRBJ1-1; D is unresolved. The germline V gene encodes CDR1 LGHNA and CDR2 YNFKEQ. V shed 4 bases and J shed 4 bases, with 13 bases lying between them. There are 14 residues in the CDR3. The CDR3 here is CASSRPTEFTEAFF. The CDR3 DNA reads TGTGCCAGCAGCCGACCTACAGAGTTCACTGAAGCTTTCTTT.

This chain links TRBV7-2 with TRBJ1-5; 7 bases agree with TRBD1. The CDR3 runs to 15 residues. Germline V lookup: CDR1 SGHTA, CDR2 FQGNSA. The ends lost 0 bases at V and 7 bases at J; junction bases unmatched: 6. CDR3: CASSLAATGRQPQHF. The CDR3 nucleotides read TGTGCCAGCAGCTTAGCAGCGACAGGGCGGCAGCCCCAGCATTTT.

This clone has just one count. The chain has TRBV4-1 and TRBJ2-1, with D uncertain. The germline V gene encodes CDR1 MGHRA and CDR2 YSYEKL. The germline V and J ends were trimmed by 1 base and 9 bases, with 7 bases remaining between them. This CDR3 contains 12 residues. The CDR3 loop is CASSQVVGEQFF. CDR3 in DNA: TGCGCCAGCAGCCAAGTAGTGGGTGAGCAGTTCTTC.

This clone was observed a single time. The V call is TRBV5-1, the J call TRBJ2-7; 8 bases are a match to TRBD2. The germline V gene has CDR1 SGHRS and CDR2 YFSETQ. Losses at the gene ends were 4 bases for V and 3 bases for J; bases not matched to a gene: 15. The CDR3 is made up of 17 amino acids. CDR3 sequence: CASSTNPTGLVGYEQYF. The CDR3 DNA reads as TGCGCCAGCAGCACCAACCCCACGGGACTAGTAGGCTACGAGCAGTACTTC. Drawing the rest from reference TRBV5-1 and TRBJ2-7, the complete variable domain is KAGVTQTPRYLIKTRGQQVTLSCSPISGHRSVSWYQQTPGQGLQFLFEYFSETQRNKGNFPGRFSGRQFSNSRSEMNVSTLELGDSALYLCASSTNPTGLVGYEQYFGPGTRLTVT.

This clone has just one count. The chain carries TRBV6-1 and TRBJ2-5; 11 bases line up with TRBD2. The CDR3 totals 17 residues. V lost 0 bases to trimming and J lost 5 bases; unmatched junction nucleotides: 8. Per the germline V gene, CDR1 is MNHNS and CDR2 is SASEGT. CDR3 bases: TGTGCCAGCAGTGAAGCTAAGACTAGCGGGATCTTCGAGACCCAGTACTTC. Translation: CASSEAKTSGIFETQYF.

This clone was picked up one time. CDR3 region: CATTGVSRSGANVLTF. In DNA form, the CDR3 reads TGTGCCACCACCGGGGTCTCCCGCTCTGGGGCCAACGTCCTGACTTTC. V gene TRBV28 combines with J gene TRBJ2-6; weak D call: TRBD2 (5 bases). CDR3 length: 16 residues. V gave up 10 bases and J gave up 0 bases, with 16 bases separating them. Germline V lookup: CDR1 MDHEN, CDR2 SYDVKM.

The chain carries TRBV24-1 and TRBJ2-7; D gene uncertain. This CDR3 is built from 13 residues. Germline lookup yields CDR1 KGHDR and CDR2 SFDVKD. V lost 6 bases, J lost 4 bases, and 12 bases lay in between. The CDR3 spells CATSLTKPYEQYF. The CDR3 nucleotides read TGTGCCACCAGTCTTACTAAACCGTACGAGCAGTACTTC.

The genes are TRBV29-1 and TRBJ2-3, with TRBD2 matching over 8 bases. J gave up 6 bases and V 3 bases, and 8 bases lay outside the gene matches. The germline V gene has CDR1 SQVTM and CDR2 ANQGSEA. The CDR3 runs 14 residues. The CDR3 loop reads CSVEARGDTDTQYF. In nucleotides, the CDR3 is TGCAGCGTTGAGGCGCGGGGGGACACCGATACGCAGTATTTT.